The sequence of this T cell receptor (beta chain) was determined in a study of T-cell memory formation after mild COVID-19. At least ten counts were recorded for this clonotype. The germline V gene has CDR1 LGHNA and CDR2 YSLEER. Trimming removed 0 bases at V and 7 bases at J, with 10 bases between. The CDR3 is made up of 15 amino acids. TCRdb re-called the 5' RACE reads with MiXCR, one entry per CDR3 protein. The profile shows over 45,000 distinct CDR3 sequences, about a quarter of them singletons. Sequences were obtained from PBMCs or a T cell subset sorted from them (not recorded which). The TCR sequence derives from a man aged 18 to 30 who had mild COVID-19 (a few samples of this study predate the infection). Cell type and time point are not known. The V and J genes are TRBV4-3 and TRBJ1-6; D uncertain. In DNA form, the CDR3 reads TGCGCCAGCAGCCAAGATCCAGGCTGGAATTCACCCCTCCACTTT. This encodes CASSQDPGWNSPLHF.